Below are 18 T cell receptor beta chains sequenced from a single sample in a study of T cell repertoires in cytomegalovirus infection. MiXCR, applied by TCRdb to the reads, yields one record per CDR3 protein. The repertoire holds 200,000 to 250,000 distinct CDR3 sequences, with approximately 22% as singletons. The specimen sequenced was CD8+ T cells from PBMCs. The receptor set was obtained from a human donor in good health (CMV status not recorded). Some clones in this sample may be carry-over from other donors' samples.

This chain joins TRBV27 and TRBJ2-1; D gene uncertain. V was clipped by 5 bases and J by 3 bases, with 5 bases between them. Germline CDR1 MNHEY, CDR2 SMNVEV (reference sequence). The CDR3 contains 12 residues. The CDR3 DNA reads TGTGCCAGCAGTCAGCGCTACAATGAGCAGTTCTTC. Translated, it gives CASSQRYNEQFF.

The chain's CDR3 is CASSIDDRRSSYNEQFF. CDR3 in DNA: TGTGCCAGTAGTATTGATGACAGAAGAAGCTCCTACAATGAGCAGTTCTTC. The chain uses TRBV19 and TRBJ2-1; tentative D call: TRBD1 (5 bases). The CDR3 is made up of 17 amino acids. The V end was cut by 3 bases, the J end by 0 bases, with 15 bases between. The germline gives CDR1 LNHDA, CDR2 SQIVND (reference sequence). The variable domain in full, with the rest retrieved from reference TRBV19 and TRBJ2-1, is DGGITQSPKYLFRKEGQNVTLSCEQNLNHDAMYWYRQDPGQGLRLIYYSQIVNDFQKGDIAEGYSVSREKKESFPLTVTSAQKNPTAFYLCASSIDDRRSSYNEQFFGPGTRLTVL.

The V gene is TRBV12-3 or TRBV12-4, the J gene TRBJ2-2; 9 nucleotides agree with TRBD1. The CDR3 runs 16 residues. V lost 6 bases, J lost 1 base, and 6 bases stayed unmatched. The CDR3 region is CASRSPGQGNTGELFF. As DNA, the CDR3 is TGTGCCAGCAGGTCTCCGGGACAGGGGAACACCGGGGAGCTGTTTTTT.

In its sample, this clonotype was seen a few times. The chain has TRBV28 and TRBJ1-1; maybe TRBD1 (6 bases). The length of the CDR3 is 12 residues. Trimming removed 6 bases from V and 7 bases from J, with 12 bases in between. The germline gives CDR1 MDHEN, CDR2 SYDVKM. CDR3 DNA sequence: TGTGCCAGCAGGGATACAGGGCTTGAAGCTTTCTTT. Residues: CASRDTGLEAFF.

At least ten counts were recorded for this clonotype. The CDR3, as DNA: TGTGCCAGCAGTCCCCTAGAATTTGGCTACGGCACAGATACGCAGTATTTT. Protein product: CASSPLEFGYGTDTQYF. The chain links TRBV28 to TRBJ2-3; D gene unclear. This CDR3 is built from 17 residues. The V end lost 5 bases, the J end lost 1 base, and 19 bases lay between the germline ends. Germline V gene sequence: CDR1 MDHEN, CDR2 SYDVKM.

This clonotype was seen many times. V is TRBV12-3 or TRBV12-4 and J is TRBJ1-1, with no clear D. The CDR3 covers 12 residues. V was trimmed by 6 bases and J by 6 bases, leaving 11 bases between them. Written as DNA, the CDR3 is TGTGCCAGCAGCCCTACGGCCCCTGAAGCTTTCTTT. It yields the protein CASSPTAPEAFF.

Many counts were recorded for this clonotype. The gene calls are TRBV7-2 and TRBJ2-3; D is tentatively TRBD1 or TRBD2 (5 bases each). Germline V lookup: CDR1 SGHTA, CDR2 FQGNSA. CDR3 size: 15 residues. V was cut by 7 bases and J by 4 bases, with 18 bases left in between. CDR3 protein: CASTQLRGLADTQYF. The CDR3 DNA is TGTGCCAGCACCCAACTGAGGGGTCTCGCAGATACGCAGTATTTT.

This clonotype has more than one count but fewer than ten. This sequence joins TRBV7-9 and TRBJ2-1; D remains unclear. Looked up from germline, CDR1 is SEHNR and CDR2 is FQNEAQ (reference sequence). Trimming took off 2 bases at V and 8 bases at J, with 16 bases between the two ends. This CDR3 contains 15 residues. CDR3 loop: CASSLWQVNRHEQFF. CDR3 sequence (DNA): TGTGCCAGCAGCTTATGGCAGGTTAATAGGCATGAGCAGTTCTTC.

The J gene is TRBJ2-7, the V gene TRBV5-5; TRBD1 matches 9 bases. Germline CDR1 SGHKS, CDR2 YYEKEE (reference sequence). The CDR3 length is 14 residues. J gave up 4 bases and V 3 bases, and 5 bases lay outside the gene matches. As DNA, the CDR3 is TGTGCCAGCAGCTGGACAGGGGCCGGGTACGAGCAGTACTTC. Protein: CASSWTGAGYEQYF.

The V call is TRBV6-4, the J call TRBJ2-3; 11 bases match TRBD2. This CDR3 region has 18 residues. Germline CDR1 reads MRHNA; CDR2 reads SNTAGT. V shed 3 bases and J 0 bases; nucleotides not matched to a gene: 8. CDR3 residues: CASSDVAGGPTSTDTQYF. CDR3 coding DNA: TGTGCCAGCAGTGATGTAGCGGGGGGGCCGACTAGCACAGATACGCAGTATTTT.

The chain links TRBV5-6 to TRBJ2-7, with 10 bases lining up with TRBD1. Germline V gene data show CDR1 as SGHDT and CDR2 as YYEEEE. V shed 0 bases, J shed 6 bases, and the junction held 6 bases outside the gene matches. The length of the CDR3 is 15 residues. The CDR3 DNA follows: TGTGCCAGCAGCTTGGAGGGACAGGGGTCTTCCGAGCAGTACTTC. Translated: CASSLEGQGSSEQYF.

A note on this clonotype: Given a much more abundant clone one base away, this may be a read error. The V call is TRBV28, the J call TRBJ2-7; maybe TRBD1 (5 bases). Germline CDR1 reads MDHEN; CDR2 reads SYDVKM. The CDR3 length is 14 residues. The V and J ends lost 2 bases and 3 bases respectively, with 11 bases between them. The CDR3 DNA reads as TGTGCCAGCAGTTTACCTGTAGGGGTCTACGAGCAGTACTTC. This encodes CASSLPVGVYEQYF.

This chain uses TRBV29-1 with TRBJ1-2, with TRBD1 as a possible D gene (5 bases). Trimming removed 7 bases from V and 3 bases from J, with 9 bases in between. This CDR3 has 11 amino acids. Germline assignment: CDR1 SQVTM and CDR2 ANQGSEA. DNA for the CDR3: TGCAGCGCCCGGGGCTACTATGGCTACACCTTC. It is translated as CSARGYYGYTF. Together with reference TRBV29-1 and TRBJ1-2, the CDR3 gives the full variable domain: SAVISQKPSRDICQRGTSLTIQCQVDSQVTMMFWYRQQPGQSLTLIATANQGSEATYESGFVIDKFPISRPNLTFSTLTVSNMSPEDSSIYLCSARGYYGYTFGSGTRLTVV.

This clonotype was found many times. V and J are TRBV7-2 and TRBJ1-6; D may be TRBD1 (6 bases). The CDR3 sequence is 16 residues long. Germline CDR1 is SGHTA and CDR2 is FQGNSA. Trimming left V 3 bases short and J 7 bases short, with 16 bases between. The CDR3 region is CASSLEGQQGNSPLHF. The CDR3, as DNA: TGTGCCAGCAGCTTGGAAGGACAGCAAGGAAATTCACCCCTCCACTTT.

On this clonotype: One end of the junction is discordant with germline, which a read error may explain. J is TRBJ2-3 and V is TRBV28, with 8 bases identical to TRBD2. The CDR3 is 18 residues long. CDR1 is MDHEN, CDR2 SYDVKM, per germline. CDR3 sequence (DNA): TGTGCCGGCAGGAACCTCCTGGAGAAGCGGGGGATAGAAGATACGCAGTATTTT. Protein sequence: CAGRNLLEKRGIEDTQYF.

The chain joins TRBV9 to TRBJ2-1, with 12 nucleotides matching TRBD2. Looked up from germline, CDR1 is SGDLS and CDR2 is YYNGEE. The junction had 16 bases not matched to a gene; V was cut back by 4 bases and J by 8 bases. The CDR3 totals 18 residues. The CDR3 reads CASSPSKLAGGEVDEQFF. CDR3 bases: TGTGCCAGCAGCCCTAGTAAACTAGCGGGGGGAGAAGTCGATGAGCAGTTCTTC.

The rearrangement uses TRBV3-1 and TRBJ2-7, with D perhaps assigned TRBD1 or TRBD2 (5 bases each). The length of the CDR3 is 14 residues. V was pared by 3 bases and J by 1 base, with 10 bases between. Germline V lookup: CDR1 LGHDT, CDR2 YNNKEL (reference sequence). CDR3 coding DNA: TGTGCCAGCAGCCAGGGGACGTTGTCCTACGAGCAGTACTTC. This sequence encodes CASSQGTLSYEQYF.

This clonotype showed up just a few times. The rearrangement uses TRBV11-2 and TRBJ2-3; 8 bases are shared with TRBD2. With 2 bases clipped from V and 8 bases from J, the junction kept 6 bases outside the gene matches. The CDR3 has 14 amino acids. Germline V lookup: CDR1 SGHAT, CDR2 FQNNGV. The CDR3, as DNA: TGTGCCAGCAGCTTATGGCGGGGGGAGGGTACGCAGTATTTT. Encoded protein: CASSLWRGEGTQYF.